What follows are 16 T cell receptor beta chains derived from one specimen sequenced in a study of T cells in Graves' hyperthyroidism and ophthalmopathy. The investigators amplified TCR beta CDR3 regions from RNA transcripts. Using the HTBI primer set, a first-round RT-PCR was run on the TCR CDR3. One entry per CDR3 protein, called by TCRdb with MiXCR from the multiplex PCR reads. The sample gives hundreds of thousands of distinct CDR3 sequences, 15% to 17% of which show up once; 7.5% to 8% is in the top ten. Sequencing was performed on blood. The receptor set was obtained from a woman aged 18-30 years with Graves' hyperthyroidism.

There are many counts of this clonotype. The chain links TRBV27 to TRBJ2-3, with TRBD2 identical over 11 bases. V was clipped by 8 bases and J by 0 bases; unmatched bases: 7. Looked up from germline, CDR1 is MNHEY and CDR2 is SMNVEV (reference sequence). This CDR3 is built from 16 residues. CDR3 sequence: CASGQLAGVSTDTQYF. The CDR3 DNA reads TGTGCCAGCGGCCAACTAGCGGGGGTTAGCACAGATACGCAGTATTTT.

This chain uses TRBV29-1 with TRBJ1-1; D perhaps matches TRBD1 (5 bases). CDR1 is SQVTM and CDR2 is ANQGSEA in the germline V gene. Trimming shortened V by 5 bases and J by 3 bases, and 16 bases separated the two germline ends. CDR3 length: 14 amino acids. The DNA of the CDR3 is TGCAGCGTTTCGAGGGGTCCAGAAGACACTGAAGCTTTCTTT. It encodes CSVSRGPEDTEAFF.

Many counts were recorded for this clonotype. The rearrangement links TRBV12-5 to TRBJ1-4; D unresolved. The CDR3 runs to 13 residues. V was pared by 7 bases and J by 0 bases, with 6 bases between. Germline V gene data show CDR1 as LGHNT and CDR2 as FRNRAP. This CDR3 is CASDGATNEKLFF. In DNA, the CDR3 is TGTGCTAGTGATGGGGCAACTAATGAAAAACTGTTTTTT.

Ten or more counts support this clonotype. V is TRBV11-2 and J is TRBJ1-1; 7 nucleotides line up with TRBD1. V was pared by 4 bases and J by 1 base, with 3 bases of the junction left unmatched. Germline CDR1 reads SGHAT; CDR2 reads FQNNGV. This CDR3 region has 14 residues. The CDR3 region has the DNA TGTGCCAGCAGCTCCCCAGGGGGGAACACTGAAGCTTTCTTT. Translating gives CASSSPGGNTEAFF.

This clonotype was seen a handful of times. The chain is built from TRBV5-1 and TRBJ1-2; D is unresolved. CDR1 is SGHRS, CDR2 YFSETQ, per germline. The CDR3 extends over 13 amino acids. V was cut by 0 bases and J by 2 bases, with 5 bases left in between. In DNA, the CDR3 is TGCGCCAGCAGCTTGGCCTCGAACTATGGCTACACCTTC. Its protein product is CASSLASNYGYTF.

The table lists this clonotype with many counts. The chain combines TRBV7-8 with TRBJ2-7, with no clear D. This CDR3 is 14 amino acids long. Looked up from germline, CDR1 is SGHVS and CDR2 is FQNEAQ. Trimming removed 5 bases at V and 7 bases at J, with 18 bases between. The CDR3 DNA is TGTGCCAGCAGCCCCGGGTCCAATTGGAAGGAGCAGTACTTC. Protein sequence: CASSPGSNWKEQYF.

This clonotype has at least ten counts. The chain joins TRBV4-1 to TRBJ1-6; a possible D gene is TRBD1 (6 bases). The CDR3 runs to 15 residues. The ends were cut back, 6 bases at V and 8 bases at J, with 17 bases in the middle. Germline V gene data show CDR1 as MGHRA and CDR2 as YSYEKL. The CDR3 here is CASSSNGQSYSPLHF. The CDR3 DNA reads TGCGCCAGCAGTTCTAACGGACAGTCGTATTCACCCCTCCACTTT.

The chain is built from TRBV6-1 and TRBJ2-7; possible D gene TRBD2, 6 bases. Germline-derived CDR1 and CDR2 are MNHNS and SASEGT. Deletions cut 5 bases from V and 1 base from J, with 12 bases between. This CDR3 has 14 residues. The CDR3 loop is CASSYERASYEQYF. In DNA form, the CDR3 reads TGTGCCAGCAGTTATGAGCGGGCTTCCTACGAGCAGTACTTC.

This clonotype has a count of ten or more. The chain's CDR3 is CASSSVGRGANNQPQHF. For the CDR3, the DNA is TGTGCCAGCAGCTCCGTCGGAAGAGGAGCAAACAATCAGCCCCAGCATTTT. The gene calls are TRBV5-5 and TRBJ1-5; D remains unclear. Germline assignment: CDR1 SGHKS and CDR2 YYEKEE (reference sequence). The CDR3 has 17 residues. Deletions cut 3 bases from V and 3 bases from J, with 19 bases between.

This clonotype showed up many times. The V and J genes are TRBV25-1 and TRBJ2-5; D is unresolved. In germline, CDR1 is MGHDK, CDR2 SYGVNS. This CDR3 has 15 amino acids. Trimming took 2 bases from V and 5 from J, leaving 15 bases between them. CDR3 DNA: TGTGCCAGCAGTGAAGGAACGGTTGTGGAGGAGACCCAGTACTTC. Translation: CASSEGTVVEETQYF.

In this sample, this clonotype turned up a few times. The V and J genes are TRBV5-6 and TRBJ2-2; no clear D. CDR1 and CDR2 from the germline V gene are SGHDT and YYEEEE. The length of the CDR3 is 14 residues. Trimming took 2 bases from V and 4 from J, leaving 9 bases between them. CDR3 sequence reads: CASSLRAGTGELFF. For the CDR3, the DNA is TGTGCCAGCAGCTTACGGGCAGGCACCGGGGAGCTGTTTTTT.

In its sample, this clonotype was seen a few times. The chain combines TRBV25-1 with TRBJ1-1, with a tentative D call TRBD1 (5 bases). V was clipped by 6 bases and J by 5 bases, with 16 bases between them. Germline CDR1 and CDR2: MGHDK and SYGVNS. There are 14 residues in the CDR3. CDR3 amino acids: CASRPRLGGTEAFF. The CDR3 coding sequence is TGTGCCAGCAGACCCCGACTCGGGGGGACTGAAGCTTTCTTT.

This clonotype was counted at least ten times. The chain combines TRBV2 with TRBJ2-3, with TRBD2 as a possible D gene (6 bases). Trimming cost V 2 bases and J 2 bases, with 8 bases left between them. The germline V gene encodes CDR1 SNHLY and CDR2 FYNNEI. This CDR3 is built from 14 residues. In DNA form, the CDR3 reads TGTGCCAGCAGTGAACGCGGGACCACAGATACGCAGTATTTT. This gives the protein CASSERGTTDTQYF. Complete variable domain (other parts from reference TRBV2 and TRBJ2-3): EPEVTQTPSHQVTQMGQEVILRCVPISNHLYFYWYRQILGQKVEFLVSFYNNEISEKSEIFDDQFSVERPDGSNFTLKIRSTKLEDSAMYFCASSERGTTDTQYFGPGTRLTVL.

V gene TRBV19 combines with J gene TRBJ1-2; TRBD1 agrees at 7 bases. There are 11 residues in the CDR3. Germline V gene sequence: CDR1 LNHDA, CDR2 SQIVND (reference sequence). V trimming: 11 bases; J trimming: 8 bases; junction bases outside the gene matches: 8. CDR3 DNA sequence: TGTGCCGGACGCACAGGGGAGGGCTACACCTTC. This sequence encodes CAGRTGEGYTF.

This clonotype turned up a few times. The gene calls are TRBV6-1 and TRBJ1-5; 8 nucleotides agree with TRBD1. This CDR3 has 12 amino acids. Germline CDR1 is MNHNS and CDR2 is SASEGT. With V trimmed by 10 bases and J by 9 bases, 8 bases remained unmatched. The CDR3 sequence: CATATGVGPQHF. CDR3 DNA sequence: TGTGCCACCGCGACAGGGGTCGGGCCCCAGCATTTT.

V is TRBV29-1 and J is TRBJ2-4; 7 nucleotides agree with TRBD1. The germline gives CDR1 SQVTM, CDR2 ANQGSEA. There are 15 residues in the CDR3. V lost 3 bases to trimming and J lost 2 bases; unmatched junction nucleotides: 7. CDR3 DNA sequence: TGCAGCGTTGAGGGTTACAGGGGAACCAAAAACATTCAGTACTTC. This sequence encodes CSVEGYRGTKNIQYF. Complete variable domain (other parts from reference TRBV29-1 and TRBJ2-4): SAVISQKPSRDICQRGTSLTIQCQVDSQVTMMFWYRQQPGQSLTLIATANQGSEATYESGFVIDKFPISRPNLTFSTLTVSNMSPEDSSIYLCSVEGYRGTKNIQYFGAGTRLSVL.